This T cell receptor beta chain was captured in a study of blood T cell repertoires in COVID-19. Overall study: The cDNA or gDNA used as material had been derived from T cells, B-cell-depleted T cells, or PBMCs.

The table came from immunoSEQ multiplex PCR; TCRdb's copy has only in-frame clones and leaves some out. The sample lists 150,000 to 200,000 clones, roughly 84% occurring once. The J segment lost 1 base and the V segment lost 4 bases, leaving 7 bases of the junction unmatched. The CDR3 sequence is 16 residues long. The germline CDR1 and CDR2 sequences are LGHDT and YNNKEL (reference sequence). This clone is a singleton in its sample. This receptor was obtained from a woman older than 75 with active or convalescent COVID-19. Input material: peripheral blood. This chain uses TRBV3-1 (or the pseudogene TRBV3-2) with TRBJ2-5; 9 bases are shared with TRBD2. The CDR3 bases are TGTGCCAGCAGCCTACGTAGCGGGGGCACCCAAGAGACCCAGTACTTC. As protein: CASSLRSGGTQETQYF.